This T cell receptor beta chain was captured in a study of cytomegalovirus exposure and HLA in healthy donors. General study points: There were a few CMV-associated chains whose specificity for CMV antigens was confirmed in vitro. Listed as cytomegalovirus-associated were 150 to 200 TCR beta chains. For most TCR sequences rarity was the rule, although some public TCRs occurred in many donors.

Clones were read by immunoSEQ multiplex PCR, and TCRdb kept only the in-frame ones, dropping some. The profile shows 110,000 or so clones, around 95% of them singletons. In regard to this clone: The antigen is unknown.

The sequencing sample was made of PBMCs. The clonotype comes from a woman under 30 in good health and CMV-seronegative.

CDR3 nucleotide sequence: TGTGCCAGCATCGGGGTTCTCACTGAAGCTTTCTTT. As protein: CASIGVLTEAFF. The chain combines TRBV2 with TRBJ1-1, with D unresolved. The CDR3 totals 12 residues. V was trimmed by 7 bases and J by 4 bases, leaving 10 bases between them. Germline V CDR1 and CDR2: SNHLY, FYNNEI.